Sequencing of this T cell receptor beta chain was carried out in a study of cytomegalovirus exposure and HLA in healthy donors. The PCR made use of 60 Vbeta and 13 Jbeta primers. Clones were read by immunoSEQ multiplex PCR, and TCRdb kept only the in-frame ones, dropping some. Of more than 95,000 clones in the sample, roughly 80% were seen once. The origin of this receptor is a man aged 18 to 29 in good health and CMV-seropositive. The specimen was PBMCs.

CDR3 coding DNA: TGTGCCAGCAGTTTAGGGGCAGGGGGGAACACTGAAGCTTTCTTT. This translates into CASSLGAGGNTEAFF. The chain has TRBV27 and TRBJ1-1; TRBD1 agrees at 7 bases. Germline assignment: CDR1 MNHEY and CDR2 SMNVEV (reference sequence). V trimming: 2 bases; J trimming: 1 base; junction bases outside the gene matches: 4. The CDR3 runs 15 residues.